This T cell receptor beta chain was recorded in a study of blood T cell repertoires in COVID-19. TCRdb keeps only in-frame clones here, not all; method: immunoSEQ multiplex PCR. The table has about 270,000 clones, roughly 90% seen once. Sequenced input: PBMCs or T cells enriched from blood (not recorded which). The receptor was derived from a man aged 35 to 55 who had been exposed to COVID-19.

The CDR3 protein is CASSFILIAGGVHEQYF. The CDR3 DNA sequence: TGTGCCAGCAGCTTTATTCTCATAGCGGGAGGGGTCCACGAGCAGTACTTC. The chain links TRBV7-6 to TRBJ2-7, with 11 bases matching TRBD2. This CDR3 is 17 amino acids long. Trimming removed 3 bases from V and 5 bases from J; junction bases left unmatched: 12. The V gene's germline CDR1 is SGHVS and CDR2 FNYEAQ.